The T cell receptor (beta chain) described here comes from a study of blood T cells in healthy people across ages. Primers used in a second PCR of roughly 6 to 12 cycles were a sample-barcoded 5' primer and a J-beta primer mix. Per sample, CDR3-containing paired-end reads numbered at least 2.5 million. TCRdb reprocessed the 5' RACE reads via MiXCR and lists one record per CDR3 protein. The sample lists 1,800,000 or so distinct CDR3 sequences, about 39% seen once, with roughly 23% in the top ten. The CDR3 is 14 amino acids. The germline V and J ends were trimmed by 7 bases and 5 bases, with 15 bases remaining between them. Germline loops: CDR1 MNHNS, CDR2 SASEGT.

The TCR was taken from a human donor in good health. The chain carries TRBV6-1 and TRBJ1-5; D uncertain. Sequenced: blood. The CDR3 spells CASTDYNQDQPQHF. CDR3 nucleotide sequence: TGTGCCAGCACCGACTATAACCAGGATCAGCCCCAGCATTTT.